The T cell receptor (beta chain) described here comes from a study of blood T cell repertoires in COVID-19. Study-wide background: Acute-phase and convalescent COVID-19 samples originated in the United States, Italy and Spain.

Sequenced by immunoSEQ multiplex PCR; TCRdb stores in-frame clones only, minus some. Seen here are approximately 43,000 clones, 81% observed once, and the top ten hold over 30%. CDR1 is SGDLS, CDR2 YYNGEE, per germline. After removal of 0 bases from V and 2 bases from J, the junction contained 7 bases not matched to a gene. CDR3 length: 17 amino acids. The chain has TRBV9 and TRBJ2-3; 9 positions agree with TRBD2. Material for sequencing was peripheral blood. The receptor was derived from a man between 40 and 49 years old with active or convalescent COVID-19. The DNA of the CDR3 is TGTGCCAGCAGCGTAGGGAATAGCGGGGGATTCACAGATACGCAGTATTTT. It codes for CASSVGNSGGFTDTQYF. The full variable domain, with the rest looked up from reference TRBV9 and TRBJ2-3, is DSGVTQTPKHLITATGQRVTLRCSPRSGDLSVYWYQQSLDQGLQFLIQYYNGEERAKGNILERFSAQQFPDLHSELNLSSLELGDSALYFCASSVGNSGGFTDTQYFGPGTRLTVL.